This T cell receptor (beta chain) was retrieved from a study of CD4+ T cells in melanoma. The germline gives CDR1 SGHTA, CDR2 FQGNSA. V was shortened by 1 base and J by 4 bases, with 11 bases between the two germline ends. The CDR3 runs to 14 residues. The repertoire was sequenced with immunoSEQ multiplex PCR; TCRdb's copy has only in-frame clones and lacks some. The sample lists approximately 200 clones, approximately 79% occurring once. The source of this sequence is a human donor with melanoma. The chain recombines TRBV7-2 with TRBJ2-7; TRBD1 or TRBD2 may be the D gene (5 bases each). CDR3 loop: CASSLVGTAYEQYF. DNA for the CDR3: TGTGCCAGCAGCTTAGTGGGGACGGCATACGAGCAGTACTTC. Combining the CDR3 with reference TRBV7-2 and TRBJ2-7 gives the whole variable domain GAGVSQSPSNKVTEKGKDVELRCDPISGHTALYWYRQSLGQGLEFLIYFQGNSAPDKSGLPSDRFSAERTGGSVSTLTIQRTQQEDSAVYLCASSLVGTAYEQYFGPGTRLTVT.